This T cell receptor beta chain is from a study of cytomegalovirus exposure and HLA in healthy donors. Points from the study as a whole: The authors listed 150 to 200 TCR beta chains as cytomegalovirus-associated.

In the case of this clone: Antigen unknown.

Donors were ostensibly healthy at sampling, although undocumented immune exposures were probable. 60 Vbeta and 13 Jbeta primers were used in PCR. Assay used: immunoSEQ multiplex PCR; TCRdb lists only in-frame clones, some missing. The listing records approximately 50,000 clones. V was clipped by 5 bases and J by 2 bases; unmatched bases: 1. The CDR3 has 15 amino acids. Germline CDR1 and CDR2: KGHSH and LQKENI. Sequenced material: PBMCs. The origin of this receptor is a male donor in good health and CMV-seronegative. The V and J genes are TRBV18 and TRBJ2-2, with TRBD1 matching over 11 bases. In DNA form, the CDR3 reads TGTGCCAGCTCAGGACAGGGGGCCAACACCGGGGAGCTGTTTTTT. Protein: CASSGQGANTGELFF.